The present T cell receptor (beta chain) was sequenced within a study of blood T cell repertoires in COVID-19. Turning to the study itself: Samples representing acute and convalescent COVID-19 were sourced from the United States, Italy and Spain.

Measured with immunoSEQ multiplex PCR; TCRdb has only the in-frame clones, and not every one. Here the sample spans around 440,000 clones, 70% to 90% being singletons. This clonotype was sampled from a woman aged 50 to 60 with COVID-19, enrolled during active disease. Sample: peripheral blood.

CDR3 sequence (DNA): TGTGCCAGCAGCCCCCCGGGGGACAGGGTTTCCTACGAGCAGTACTTC. Translation: CASSPPGDRVSYEQYF. The rearrangement joins TRBV6-6 to TRBJ2-7, with 9 bases matching TRBD1. V lost 6 bases to trimming and J lost 1 base; unmatched junction nucleotides: 10. The CDR3 has 16 residues. Germline values: CDR1 MNHNY, CDR2 SVGAGI (reference sequence).